The T cell receptor beta chain described here comes from a study of cytomegalovirus exposure and HLA in healthy donors (TCRdb year 2017). As for the study more broadly: An earlier analysis of approximately 550 of the donors reported approximately 300 Gb of sequence data and around 110 million unique TCR beta sequences from about 179 million T cells. The number of donors typed differed by locus, with roughly 629-640 for A, B, C, DRB1 and DQB1, around 500 for DQA1, under 610 for DPA1, and 450 to 480 for DPB1. HLA typing covered class I and class II loci at four-digit resolution. A later analysis re-analyzed previously published TCR beta repertoires from 600 to 850 donors and added high-resolution HLA genotyping to study TCR occurrence patterns. The T cell repertoires of some 670 subjects were profiled by immunosequencing and related to cytomegalovirus serostatus. Genome-wide SNP genotypes for about 55% of the roughly 670 donors were used in a later genetic analysis, which treated that subset as a discovery cohort. Donor age, sex, ethnicity and CMV serostatus were compiled together with the repertoire data. A separate validation cohort of some 130 different subjects was used in addition to the approximately 700-subject first cohort. Rather than drawing on any new phenotypic data, the later analysis identified candidate immune exposures from TCR beta sequences and the way those sequences occurred across donors. An early release covering 550 to 700 HLA-typed donors comprised 250 to 350 gigabases of sequencing data and around 85 million unique TCR sequences. To predict cytomegalovirus infection status, the study brought together high-throughput TCR immunosequencing, statistical association of individual TCRs with disease status, and machine learning. Of the 398 genotyped donors, approximately 83% fell in the genetic ancestry cluster associated with self-reported Caucasian donors. All discovery cohort repertoires had been generated on a single sequencing platform. Roughly 5 DR-DQ haplotypes were treated as single units for association and clustering because of strong linkage in the cohort. The aim of the study was to test whether cataloging public T cell receptors could identify signatures of past pathogen exposure. Across 398 genotyped donors of the cohort, an average of about 220,000 unique TCR beta nucleotide sequences per donor were sequenced, and roughly 20% of those sequences were non-productive. To decide whether each TCR beta V gene segment behaved as functional or pseudogenic, an earlier analysis of some 600 of the donors relied on high-throughput TCR beta sequencing.

Comment on this clone: Its recognized antigen is unknown. Base qualities were left out, and no much larger clone turns up one base away.

The cohort consisted of 600 to 750 healthy bone marrow donors. At the time of sampling, every cohort member was nominally healthy, though immune exposures that went unrecorded were likely present. The donor tested CMV seropositive, placing the donor among the 289 seropositive members of the cohort. A peripheral blood sample was collected from each donor, and TCR beta sequencing was performed on peripheral blood mononuclear cells. The Qiagen DNeasy Blood Extraction Kit was used to extract genomic DNA from the blood cell samples. Deletion took 2 bases off V and 0 bases off J, with a span of 5 bases between the germline ends. CDR1 and CDR2 are read off the germline V gene (reference sequence) as LNHDA and SQIVND. The CDR3 starts with the cysteine, ends with the phenylalanine, and has 14 residues. Only the CDR3 part of the read is kept: 42 bases, read in frame from the first base. The research as a whole found: In an earlier analysis of 450 to 750 of the donors, most TCR beta V segments appeared in productive rearrangements about 87% or about 30% of the time, broadly matching IMGT annotations. In a later analysis, HLA-associated TCR beta chains showed more clonal expansion and lower generation probabilities than non-associated chains that were equally common. Correlated functional status among segregating V segments might reflect linkage disequilibrium, but an unknown experimental factor could not be ruled out. A group of highly shared sequence variants was considered likely to be a technical artifact of the sequencing pipeline. Because HLA typing was missing for some donors at each locus, association tests included only the typed subset. The authors suggested that the approach could potentially be generalized to other disease states and immunological phenotypes. A later genetic analysis associated a missense DCLRE1C variant with V-gene and J-gene trimming of TCR beta chains, and an independent cohort replicated the association. CMV serostatus was the only immune exposure information available for the cohort. Most CMV-associated TCR beta chains appeared to be HLA-restricted in a later analysis, and the HLA associations seemed to be driven largely by CMV exposure. Roughly uniform sequencing depth across donors was assumed in presence/absence analyses, although this assumption may not hold. While some public TCRs were present in many individuals, most TCR sequences turned up only very rarely across donors. Roughly 15 rarely observed V segments, including chromosome 9 orphons, were excluded from the earlier analysis of some 590 of the donors because counts were too low. A further reported finding was that TCR beta sequences accurately predicted the HLA-A and HLA-B alleles for most subjects in the first cohort. At a false discovery rate of 0.05, a later analysis linked 16,951 TCR beta sequences to specific HLA alleles. Several of the top co-occurrence clusters appeared to be linked to parvovirus B19, influenza, CMV and Epstein-Barr virus, according to a later analysis. Compared with the roughly 700-donor mean, donors in an Asian-associated ancestry cluster had fewer N-insertions in productive TCRs, according to a later genetic analysis. Three of the identified cytomegalovirus-associated TCR beta chains were confirmed in vitro to be specific for cytomegalovirus antigens. This cohort had only TCR beta chains sequenced, and the lack of alpha or paired-chain data limited which features could be detected. According to a later analysis, TCR association rates differed among HLA loci, with DRB1 alleles showing the most associated TCRs and HLA-C alleles showing the fewest. The classifier was reported to diagnose cytomegalovirus status with high specificity and sensitivity in both the original and validation cohorts. Strong co-occurrence of HLA alleles, especially DR and DQ, made assigning TCR associations to individual alleles difficult. Some IMGT-functional V segments, including TRBV6-2 and TRBV6-3, could not be distinguished by the 87-base-pair reads and were therefore excluded. A total of 150 to 200 TCR beta chains were listed by the study as associated with cytomegalovirus.

The library came from the immunoSEQ multiplex PCR assay. A mixture of 60 forward primers for TCR Vbeta segments and 13 reverse primers for TCR Jbeta segments was used in the multiplex PCR. The CDR3 region of rearranged TCR beta genes was amplified from genomic DNA with a multiplex PCR assay. The amplified TCR beta libraries were sequenced on the Illumina HiSeq System as 87-base-pair reads. Turning to the authors' computational methods: In a later analysis, roughly 80 million unique TCR beta chains were counted across the roughly 610 repertoires, and roughly 11 million of these chains were shared by at least two donors. A nearest-neighbor algorithm error-corrected the raw reads and collapsed the reads into unique sequences, merging closely related sequences to remove PCR and sequencing errors. Alignment of CDR3 sequences to IMGT reference sequences was used to assign V, D and J gene segments. For a sequence to be retained, at least a six-nucleotide match to both a V gene segment and a J gene segment was required. A rearrangement counted as productive if the CDR3 had no stop codons and remained in frame with V and J, and every other rearrangement counted as non-productive. CDR3 was defined by IMGT convention, running from the second conserved V-encoded cysteine to the conserved J-encoded phenylalanine. Sequences without an unambiguous match to a single V gene segment were excluded from the earlier analysis of 450 to 650 of the donors. In an earlier analysis of approximately 550 of the donors, V segments were called functional above 56.7% productive rearrangements and were called segregating when the between-donor standard deviation exceeded 5%. A statistical classification framework was built to diagnose cytomegalovirus status from the catalog of TCR beta chain sequences. A later analysis assigned V and J genes by comparing TCR nucleotide sequences with IMGT/GENE-DB human TR gene sequences. A later analysis assigned CDR3 sequences and most-parsimonious VDJ recombination scenarios with the TCRdist pipeline. In a later analysis, each TCR beta chain was defined by its CDR3 amino acid sequence together with its V-gene family, and reads without a unique V-gene family were excluded. To address suspected cross-contamination and a sequencing artifact, a later analysis removed some 620 highly shared, low-generation-probability nucleotide sequences. For each public chain, a later analysis derived a clonal expansion index from normalized ranks of inferred template counts within each repertoire. In a later analysis, generation probabilities were computed using a VDJ recombination model fitted to out-of-frame rearrangements, and the results were checked against IGoR. In a later analysis, TCR-TCR, TCR-HLA and TCR-CMV co-occurrence was scored with hypergeometric tests, and a repertoire-size bias correction was applied to TCR pairs. False discovery rates were estimated in a later analysis by permuting HLA or CMV assignments 20 times. In a later analysis, co-occurring TCRs were grouped using DBSCAN, with TCRdist sequence similarity added in when clustering inside HLA-allele-positive subsets. Repertoires with fewer than 30,000 or more than 120,000 public chains were left out of co-occurrence clustering, as were five repertoires with anomalous nucleotide sharing. Held by TCRdb, this immuneACCESS table contains in-frame sequences only and omits some clones. Under half of the omission traces to an unresolved V gene where checked; the cause of the rest is unknown. The D gene and trimming were derived from the DNA, and the V and J assignments and clone size from that table. The sample table records about 160,000 clones; about three quarters of these occur just once. Together, the top ten hold 4.7% of the sample.

Rearrangement joined TRBV19 to TRBJ1-3; possibly the D gene is TRBD1, per 5 matching bases. The receptor was derived from a man between 18 and 35 years old in good health and CMV-seropositive. Sequenced input: PBMCs. CDR3 sequence: CASSITGSGNTIYF. The DNA sequence reads TGTGCCAGTAGTATAACAGGCTCTGGAAACACCATATATTTT. The full variable domain, with segments outside the CDR3 supplied by the reference TRBV19 and TRBJ1-3 proteins, appears as DGGITQSPKYLFRKEGQNVTLSCEQNLNHDAMYWYRQDPGQGLRLIYYSQIVNDFQKGDIAEGYSVSREKKESFPLTVTSAQKNPTAFYLCASSITGSGNTIYFGEGSWLTVV.